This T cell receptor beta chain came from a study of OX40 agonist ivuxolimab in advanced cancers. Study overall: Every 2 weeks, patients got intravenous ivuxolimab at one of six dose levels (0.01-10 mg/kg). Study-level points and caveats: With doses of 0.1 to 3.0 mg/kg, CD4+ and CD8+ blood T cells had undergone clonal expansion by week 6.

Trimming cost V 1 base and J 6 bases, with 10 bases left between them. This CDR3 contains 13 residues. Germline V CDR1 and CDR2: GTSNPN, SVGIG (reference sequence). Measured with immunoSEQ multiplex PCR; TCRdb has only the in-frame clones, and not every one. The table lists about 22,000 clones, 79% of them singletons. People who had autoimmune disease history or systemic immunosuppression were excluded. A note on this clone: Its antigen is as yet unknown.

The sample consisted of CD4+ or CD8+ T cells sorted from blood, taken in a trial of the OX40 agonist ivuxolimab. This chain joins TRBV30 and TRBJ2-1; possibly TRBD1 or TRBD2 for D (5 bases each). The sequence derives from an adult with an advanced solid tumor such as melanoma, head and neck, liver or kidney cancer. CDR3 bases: TGTGCCTGGAGTGGGGACGGATTCAATGAGCAGTTCTTC. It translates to CAWSGDGFNEQFF.